The T cell receptor (beta chain) under discussion was sequenced for a study of control samples from healthy donors and cancer patients. The CDR3 spans 13 residues. The V and J ends lost 1 base and 5 bases respectively, with 7 bases between them. Per germline, CDR1 LNHDA and CDR2 SQIVND (reference sequence). Sequencing used immunoSEQ multiplex PCR; TCRdb keeps in-frame clones, though not all of them. The sample lists around 100,000 clones; about 90% were seen once. Material: blood. The TCR comes from a woman aged 18-35 years in good health. The chain has TRBV19 and TRBJ2-3, with unresolved D. The CDR3, as DNA: TGTGCCAGTAGTATAGGGCGTGGAGATACGCAGTATTTT. Amino acids: CASSIGRGDTQYF.